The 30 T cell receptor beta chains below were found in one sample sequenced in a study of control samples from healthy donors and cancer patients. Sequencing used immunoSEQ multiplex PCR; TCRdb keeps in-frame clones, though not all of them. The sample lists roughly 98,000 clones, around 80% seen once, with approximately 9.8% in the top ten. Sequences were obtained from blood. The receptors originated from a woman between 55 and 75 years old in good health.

The CDR3 region has the DNA TGTGCCAGCAGTTACGGACAGTTGAACACTGAAGCTTTCTTT. The encoded protein is CASSYGQLNTEAFF. The chain joins TRBV6-5 to TRBJ1-1; tentative D call: TRBD1 (6 bases). CDR1 and CDR2 from the germline V gene are MNHEY and SVGAGI. The V and J ends lost 2 bases and 0 bases respectively, with 7 bases between them. This CDR3 has 14 amino acids.

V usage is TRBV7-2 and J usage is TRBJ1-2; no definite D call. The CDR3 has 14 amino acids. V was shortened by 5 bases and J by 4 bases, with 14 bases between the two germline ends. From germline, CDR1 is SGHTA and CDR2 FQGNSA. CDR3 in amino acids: CASSPVDGAYGYTF. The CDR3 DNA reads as TGTGCCAGCAGCCCAGTAGATGGAGCCTATGGCTACACCTTC.

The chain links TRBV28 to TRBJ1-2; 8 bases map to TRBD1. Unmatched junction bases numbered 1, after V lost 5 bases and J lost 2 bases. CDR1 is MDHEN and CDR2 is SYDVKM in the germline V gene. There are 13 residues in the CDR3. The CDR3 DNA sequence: TGTGCCAGCAGTCGGACAGGGAACTATGGCTACACCTTC. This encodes CASSRTGNYGYTF.

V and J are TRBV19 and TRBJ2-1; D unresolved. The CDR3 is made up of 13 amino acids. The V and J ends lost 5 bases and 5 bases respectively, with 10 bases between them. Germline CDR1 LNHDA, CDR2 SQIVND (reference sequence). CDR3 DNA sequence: TGTGCCAGTAGTTCGCATTCTAACAATGAGCAGTTCTTC. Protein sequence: CASSSHSNNEQFF.

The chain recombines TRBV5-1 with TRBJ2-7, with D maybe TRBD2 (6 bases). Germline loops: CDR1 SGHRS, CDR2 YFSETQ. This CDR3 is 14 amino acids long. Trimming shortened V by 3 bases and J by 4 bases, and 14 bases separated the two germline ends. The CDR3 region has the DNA TGCGCCAGCAGCTCGGGGGACGGGTGGTACGAGCAGTACTTC. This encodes CASSSGDGWYEQYF. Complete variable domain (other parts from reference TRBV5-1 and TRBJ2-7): KAGVTQTPRYLIKTRGQQVTLSCSPISGHRSVSWYQQTPGQGLQFLFEYFSETQRNKGNFPGRFSGRQFSNSRSEMNVSTLELGDSALYLCASSSGDGWYEQYFGPGTRLTVT.

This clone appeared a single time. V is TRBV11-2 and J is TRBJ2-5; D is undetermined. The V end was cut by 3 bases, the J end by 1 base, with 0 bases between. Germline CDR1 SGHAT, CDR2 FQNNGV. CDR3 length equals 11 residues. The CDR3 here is CASSFQETQYF. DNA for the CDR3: TGTGCCAGCAGCTTCCAAGAGACCCAGTACTTC.

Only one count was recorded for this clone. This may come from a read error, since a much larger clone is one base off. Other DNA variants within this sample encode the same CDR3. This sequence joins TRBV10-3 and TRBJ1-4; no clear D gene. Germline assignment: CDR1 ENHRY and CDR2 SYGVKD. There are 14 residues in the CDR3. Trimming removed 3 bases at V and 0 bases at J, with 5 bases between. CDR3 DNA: TGTGCCATCAGTGACCCTGCAACTAATGAAAAACTGTTTTTT. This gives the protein CAISDPATNEKLFF.

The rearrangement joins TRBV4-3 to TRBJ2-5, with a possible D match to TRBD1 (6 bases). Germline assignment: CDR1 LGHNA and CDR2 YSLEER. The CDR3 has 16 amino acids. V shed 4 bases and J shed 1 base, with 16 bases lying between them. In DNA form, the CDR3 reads TGCGCCAGCAGCCTCGGGACAATGAACCCCCAAGAGACCCAGTACTTC. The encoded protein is CASSLGTMNPQETQYF.

In DNA form, the CDR3 reads TGCGCCAGCAGCTTGGACGGCGGGCCGGGCTCCTACGAGCAGTACTTC. This translates into CASSLDGGPGSYEQYF. The chain employs TRBV5-1 and TRBJ2-7, with D possibly matching TRBD2 (5 bases). Per germline, CDR1 SGHRS and CDR2 YFSETQ. V was pared by 0 bases and J by 0 bases, with 13 bases between. The CDR3 extends over 16 amino acids.

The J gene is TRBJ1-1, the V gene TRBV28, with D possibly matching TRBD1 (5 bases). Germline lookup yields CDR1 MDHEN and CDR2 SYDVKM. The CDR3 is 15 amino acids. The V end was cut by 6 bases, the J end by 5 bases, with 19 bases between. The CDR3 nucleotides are TGTGCCAGCAGCTCGCCAGGGCAGGAACGGACTGAAGCTTTCTTT. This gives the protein CASSSPGQERTEAFF. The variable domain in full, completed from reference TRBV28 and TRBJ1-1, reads DVKVTQSSRYLVKRTGEKVFLECVQDMDHENMFWYRQDPGLGLRLIYFSYDVKMKEKGDIPEGYSVSREKKERFSLILESASTNQTSMYLCASSSPGQERTEAFFGQGTRLTVV.

CDR3 nucleotide sequence: TGTGCCAGCAGTCGATCTAGGGGTGAGCAGTTCTTC. Translated: CASSRSRGEQFF. The V and J genes are TRBV28 and TRBJ2-1; TRBD1 might be the D (5 bases). This CDR3 has 12 amino acids. V gave up 5 bases and J gave up 9 bases, with 11 bases separating them. The germline CDR1 and CDR2 sequences are MDHEN and SYDVKM.

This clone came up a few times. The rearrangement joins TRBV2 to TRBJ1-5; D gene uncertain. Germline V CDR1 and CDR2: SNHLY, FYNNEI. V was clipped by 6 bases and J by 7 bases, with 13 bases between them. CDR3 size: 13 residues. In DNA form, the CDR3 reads TGTGCCAGCAGCCCATTGGAACGCCAGCCCCAGCATTTT. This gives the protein CASSPLERQPQHF.

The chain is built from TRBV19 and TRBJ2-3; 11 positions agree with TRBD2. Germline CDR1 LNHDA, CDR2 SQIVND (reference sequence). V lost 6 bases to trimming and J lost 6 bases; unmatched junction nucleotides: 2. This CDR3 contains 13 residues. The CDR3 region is CASSASGGDTQYF. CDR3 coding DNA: TGTGCCAGTAGCGCTAGCGGGGGGGATACGCAGTATTTT.

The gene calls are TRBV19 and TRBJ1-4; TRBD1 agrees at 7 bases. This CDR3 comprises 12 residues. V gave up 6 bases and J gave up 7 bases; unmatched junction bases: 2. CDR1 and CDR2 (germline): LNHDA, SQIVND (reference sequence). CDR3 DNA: TGTGCCAGTAGAGGACAGGCTGAAAAACTGTTTTTT. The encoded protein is CASRGQAEKLFF.

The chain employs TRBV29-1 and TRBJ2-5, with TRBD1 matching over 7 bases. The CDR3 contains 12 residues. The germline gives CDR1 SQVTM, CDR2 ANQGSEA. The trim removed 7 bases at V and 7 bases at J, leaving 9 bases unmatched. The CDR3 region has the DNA TGCAGCGCCGACAGGACAGGAGGGACCCAGTACTTC. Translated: CSADRTGGTQYF.

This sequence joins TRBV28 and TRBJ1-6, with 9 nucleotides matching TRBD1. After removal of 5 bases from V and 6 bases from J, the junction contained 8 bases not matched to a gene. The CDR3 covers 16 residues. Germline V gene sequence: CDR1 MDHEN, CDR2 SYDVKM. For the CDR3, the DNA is TGTGCCAGCAGTGTGTCCGGGACAGGGCTTAATTCACCCCTCCACTTT. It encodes CASSVSGTGLNSPLHF.

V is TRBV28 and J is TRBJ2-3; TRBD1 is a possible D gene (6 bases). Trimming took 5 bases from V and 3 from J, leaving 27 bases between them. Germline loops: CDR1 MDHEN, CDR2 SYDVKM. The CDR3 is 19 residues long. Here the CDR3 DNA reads TGTGCCAGCAGTAGACGCGCAGGGGCGCGACGTTTTCAAACAGATACGCAGTATTTT. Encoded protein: CASSRRAGARRFQTDTQYF.

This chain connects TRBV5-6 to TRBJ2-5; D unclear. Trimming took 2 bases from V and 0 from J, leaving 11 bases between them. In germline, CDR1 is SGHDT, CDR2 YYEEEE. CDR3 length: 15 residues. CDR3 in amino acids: CASSLGQLYQETQYF. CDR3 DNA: TGTGCCAGCAGCTTAGGGCAGCTGTACCAAGAGACCCAGTACTTC.

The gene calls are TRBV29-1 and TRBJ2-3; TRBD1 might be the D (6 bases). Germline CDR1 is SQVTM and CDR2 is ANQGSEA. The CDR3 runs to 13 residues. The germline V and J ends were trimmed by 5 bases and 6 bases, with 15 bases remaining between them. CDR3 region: CSVKGHGKDTQYF. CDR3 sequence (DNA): TGCAGCGTTAAGGGACATGGCAAGGATACGCAGTATTTT.

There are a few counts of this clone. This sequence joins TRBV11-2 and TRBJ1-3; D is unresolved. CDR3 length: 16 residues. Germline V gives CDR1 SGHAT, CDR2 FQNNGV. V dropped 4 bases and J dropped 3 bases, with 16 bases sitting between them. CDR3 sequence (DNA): TGTGCCAGCAGCTCAGGACTCCTCTGGGGTGGAAACACCATATATTTT. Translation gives CASSSGLLWGGNTIYF.

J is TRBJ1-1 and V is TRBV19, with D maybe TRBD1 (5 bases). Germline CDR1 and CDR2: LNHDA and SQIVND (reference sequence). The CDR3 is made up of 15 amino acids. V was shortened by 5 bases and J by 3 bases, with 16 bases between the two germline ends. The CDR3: CASSPTGRRDTEAFF. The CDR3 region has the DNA TGTGCCAGTAGTCCAACGGGGCGCCGGGACACTGAAGCTTTCTTT.

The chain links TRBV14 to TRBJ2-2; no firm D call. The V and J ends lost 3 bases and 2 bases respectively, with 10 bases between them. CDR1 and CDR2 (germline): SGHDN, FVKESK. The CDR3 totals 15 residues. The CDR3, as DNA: TGTGCCAGCAGCCATGTTACAGTCAACACCGGGGAGCTGTTTTTT. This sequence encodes CASSHVTVNTGELFF.

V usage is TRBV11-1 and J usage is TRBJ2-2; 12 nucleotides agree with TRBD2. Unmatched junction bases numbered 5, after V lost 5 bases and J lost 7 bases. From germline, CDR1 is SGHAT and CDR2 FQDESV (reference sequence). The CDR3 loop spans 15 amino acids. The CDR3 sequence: CASSPRLAGVGELFF. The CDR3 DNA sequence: TGTGCCAGCAGCCCCCGACTAGCGGGAGTCGGGGAGCTGTTTTTT. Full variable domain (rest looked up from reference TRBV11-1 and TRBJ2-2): EAEVAQSPRYKITEKSQAVAFWCDPISGHATLYWYRQILGQGPELLVQFQDESVVDDSQLPKDRFSAERLKGVDSTLKIQPAELGDSAMYLCASSPRLAGVGELFFGEGSRLTVL.

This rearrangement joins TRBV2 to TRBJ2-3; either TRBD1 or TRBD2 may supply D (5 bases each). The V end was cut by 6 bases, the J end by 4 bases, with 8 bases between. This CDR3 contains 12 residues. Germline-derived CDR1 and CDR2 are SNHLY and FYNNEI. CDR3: CASRGEADTQYF. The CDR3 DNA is TGTGCCAGCAGGGGGGAAGCAGATACGCAGTATTTT.

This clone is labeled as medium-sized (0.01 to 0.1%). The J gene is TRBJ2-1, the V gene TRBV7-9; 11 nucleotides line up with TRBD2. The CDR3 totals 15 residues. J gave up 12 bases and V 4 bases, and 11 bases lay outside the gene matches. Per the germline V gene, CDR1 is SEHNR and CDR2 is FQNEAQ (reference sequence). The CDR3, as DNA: TGTGCCAGCAGCTCGGCGATTAGCGGGAGGGCCGGGCAGTTCTTC. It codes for CASSSAISGRAGQFF. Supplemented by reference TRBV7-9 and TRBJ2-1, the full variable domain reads DTGVSQNPRHKITKRGQNVTFRCDPISEHNRLYWYRQTLGQGPEFLTYFQNEAQLEKSRLLSDRFSAERPKGSFSTLEIQRTEQGDSAMYLCASSSAISGRAGQFFGPGTRLTVL.

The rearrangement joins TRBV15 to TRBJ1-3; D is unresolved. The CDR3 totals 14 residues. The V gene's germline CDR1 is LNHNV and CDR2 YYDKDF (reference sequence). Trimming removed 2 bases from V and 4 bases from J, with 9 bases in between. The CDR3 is CATSRSGSGNTIYF. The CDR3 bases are TGTGCCACCAGCAGATCCGGGTCCGGAAACACCATATATTTT.

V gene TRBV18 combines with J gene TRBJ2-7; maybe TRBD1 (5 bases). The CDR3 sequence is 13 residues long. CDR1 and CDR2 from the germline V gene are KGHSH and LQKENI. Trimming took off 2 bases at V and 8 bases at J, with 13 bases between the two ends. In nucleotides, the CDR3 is TGTGCCAGCTCACCAACCCAGGGTGAAAAGCAGTACTTC. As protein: CASSPTQGEKQYF.

CDR3: CAISDPIDGDTQYF. DNA for the CDR3: TGTGCCATCAGTGACCCTATCGACGGAGATACGCAGTATTTT. This rearrangement joins TRBV10-3 to TRBJ2-3, with D uncertain. V gave up 3 bases and J gave up 5 bases, with 12 bases separating them. The germline CDR1 and CDR2 sequences are ENHRY and SYGVKD. This CDR3 is built from 14 residues.

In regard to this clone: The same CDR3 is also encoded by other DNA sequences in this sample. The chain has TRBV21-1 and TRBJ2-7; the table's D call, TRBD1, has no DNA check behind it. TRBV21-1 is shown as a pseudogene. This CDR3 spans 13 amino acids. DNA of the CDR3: TGTGCCAGCGGGCGGACAGGGTCCCACGAGCAGTACTTC. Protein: CASGRTGSHEQYF.

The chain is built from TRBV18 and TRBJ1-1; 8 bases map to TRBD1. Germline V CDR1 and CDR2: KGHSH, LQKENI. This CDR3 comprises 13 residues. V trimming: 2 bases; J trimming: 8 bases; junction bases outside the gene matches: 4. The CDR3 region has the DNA TGTGCCAGCTCACCAAACTCAGGGGGCGAAGCTTTCTTT. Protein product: CASSPNSGGEAFF. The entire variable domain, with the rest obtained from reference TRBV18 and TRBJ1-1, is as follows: NAGVMQNPRHLVRRRGQEARLRCSPMKGHSHVYWYRQLPEEGLKFMVYLQKENIIDESGMPKERFSAEFPKEGPSILRIQQVVRGDSAAYFCASSPNSGGEAFFGQGTRLTVV.